One and the same sample provided the 25 T cell receptor beta chains below, sequenced in a study of beta chain features in type 1 diabetes. Every bit of the isolated RNA underwent reverse transcription, so sequencing read expressed TCRB transcripts. The repertoire was sequenced with immunoSEQ multiplex PCR; TCRdb's copy has only in-frame clones and lacks some. The data hold about 160,000 clones, with around 63% observed a single time. These receptors lack a known antigen. Whole-study findings and limits: People with Type 1 diabetes carried modestly yet significantly shorter TCRB CDR3s in all four CD4+ subsets.

The sequencing sample was made of naive CD4+ T cells from blood. Receptor source: a man under 40 with type 1 diabetes.

A few counts support this clone. The chain links TRBV30 to TRBJ1-2; TRBD1 is a possible D gene (5 bases). V was trimmed by 3 bases and J by 6 bases, leaving 14 bases between them. CDR1 GTSNPN and CDR2 SVGIG come from the germline V gene (reference sequence). This CDR3 comprises 13 residues. The CDR3 coding sequence is TGTGCCTGGAGCTCGGGGCACTTTGATGGCTACACCTTC. Translated, it gives CAWSSGHFDGYTF.

The rearrangement joins TRBV9 to TRBJ1-1, with D unresolved. The germline gives CDR1 SGDLS, CDR2 YYNGEE. V lost 3 bases and J lost 6, with 18 bases in between. The CDR3 is 15 residues long. The CDR3 spells CASSAITTTGAEAFF. The CDR3 region has the DNA TGTGCCAGCAGCGCCATAACAACAACCGGGGCTGAAGCTTTCTTT.

The chain joins TRBV4-3 to TRBJ1-4; D uncertain. Germline V gene lookup returns CDR1 LGHNA and CDR2 YSLEER. The CDR3 spans 16 residues. The ends were cut back, 0 bases at V and 5 bases at J, with 13 bases in the middle. CDR3 DNA sequence: TGCGCCAGCAGCCAAGATTTGATCGGGGAGAATGAAAAACTGTTTTTT. This encodes CASSQDLIGENEKLFF.

The rearrangement uses TRBV21-1 and TRBJ2-1. TRBV21-1 is shown as a pseudogene. This CDR3 comprises 13 residues. The CDR3 DNA sequence: TGTGTTAAGGTAGGGCGAACATACAATGAGCAGTTCTTC. Amino acids: CVKVGRTYNEQFF.

In this sample, this clone turned up a few times. The chain recombines TRBV29-1 with TRBJ1-4; perhaps TRBD1 as D (6 bases). The germline V gene has CDR1 SQVTM and CDR2 ANQGSEA. The CDR3 runs 12 residues. The ends were cut back, 6 bases at V and 5 bases at J, with 10 bases in the middle. CDR3 residues: CSVTGGNEKLFF. The CDR3 DNA is TGCAGCGTGACAGGTGGGAATGAAAAACTGTTTTTT.

The rearrangement joins TRBV7-6 to TRBJ2-7; D is perhaps TRBD2 (6 bases). Germline CDR1 SGHVS, CDR2 FNYEAQ. Trimming removed 0 bases from V and 3 bases from J, with 12 bases in between. This CDR3 spans 15 amino acids. For the CDR3, the DNA is TGTGCCAGCAGCTTAGCCCGGGACTTCAGCTACGAGCAGTACTTC. Residues: CASSLARDFSYEQYF.

This clone was seen once. This chain connects TRBV29-1 to TRBJ2-7; 7 bases line up with TRBD2. There are 13 residues in the CDR3. J gave up 1 base and V 3 bases, and 3 bases lay outside the gene matches. Germline V gene data show CDR1 as SQVTM and CDR2 as ANQGSEA. This CDR3 reads CSVDAAGSYEQYF. CDR3 nucleotides: TGCAGCGTTGACGCAGCGGGGTCCTACGAGCAGTACTTC.

Details on this clone: Within the sample, other DNA sequences also encode this same CDR3. The chain links TRBV7-6 to TRBJ2-5, with 7 bases lining up with TRBD1. J was trimmed by 5 bases and V by 1 base; bases with no gene match: 1. The length of the CDR3 is 13 residues. Germline V gives CDR1 SGHVS, CDR2 FNYEAQ. The CDR3 protein is CASSLVQGETQYF. CDR3 bases: TGTGCCAGCAGCTTAGTACAGGGGGAGACCCAGTACTTC.

This chain links TRBV29-1 with TRBJ2-5; maybe TRBD1 (6 bases). The CDR3 totals 16 residues. The germline gives CDR1 SQVTM, CDR2 ANQGSEA. V was trimmed by 1 base and J by 1 base, leaving 16 bases between them. The CDR3 is CSVEGPGTFFQETQYF. Here the CDR3 DNA reads TGCAGCGTTGAAGGTCCCGGGACATTCTTCCAAGAGACCCAGTACTTC.

This rearrangement joins TRBV9 to TRBJ2-3, with 10 bases matching TRBD1. The CDR3 consists of 16 residues. CDR1 and CDR2 (germline): SGDLS, YYNGEE. V lost 4 bases to trimming and J lost 5 bases; unmatched junction nucleotides: 10. This CDR3 is CASSSLGTGVIDTQYF. As DNA, the CDR3 is TGTGCCAGCAGCTCTCTGGGGACAGGGGTTATAGATACGCAGTATTTT.

The chain joins TRBV27 to TRBJ2-7; D not resolved. The V end was cut by 3 bases, the J end by 4 bases, with 4 bases between. The CDR3 consists of 11 residues. In germline, CDR1 is MNHEY, CDR2 SMNVEV (reference sequence). CDR3 nucleotide sequence: TGTGCCAGCAGTTTCGCGTACGAGCAGTACTTC. This sequence encodes CASSFAYEQYF.

This clone has just a few counts. CDR3 coding DNA: TGCAGCGCCGCGATAAGTGGCCAAGAGACCCAGTACTTC. This encodes CSAAISGQETQYF. This sequence joins TRBV29-1 and TRBJ2-5; D ambiguous. CDR3 length: 13 amino acids. Germline values: CDR1 SQVTM, CDR2 ANQGSEA. Trimming removed 7 bases from V and 1 base from J, with 13 bases in between.

This clone was seen a handful of times. The V gene is TRBV10-3, the J gene TRBJ2-7, with D possibly matching TRBD1 (5 bases). The CDR3 consists of 14 residues. The germline V and J ends were trimmed by 3 bases and 0 bases, with 9 bases remaining between them. The germline V gene encodes CDR1 ENHRY and CDR2 SYGVKD. Written as DNA, the CDR3 is TGTGCCATCAGTGATGGGGCTAGCTCCTACGAGCAGTACTTC. This gives the protein CAISDGASSYEQYF.

J is TRBJ2-5 and V is TRBV7-2; D remains ambiguous. V lost 0 bases and J 2 bases, leaving 13 bases between the germline ends. Germline lookup yields CDR1 SGHTA and CDR2 FQGNSA. The CDR3 has 16 amino acids. In DNA, the CDR3 is TGTGCCAGCAGCTTAGCGCCGGGCAGAGCTCAAGAGACCCAGTACTTC. Translation gives CASSLAPGRAQETQYF.

The chain recombines TRBV29-1 with TRBJ2-3; D may match TRBD1 or TRBD2 (5 bases each). Germline-derived CDR1 and CDR2 are SQVTM and ANQGSEA. The CDR3 loop spans 14 amino acids. V gave up 3 bases and J gave up 1 base, with 11 bases separating them. CDR3 residues: CSVERGDGTDTQYF. Written as DNA, the CDR3 is TGCAGCGTTGAGAGGGGTGATGGCACAGATACGCAGTATTTT.

The gene calls are TRBV9 and TRBJ2-3; D is possibly TRBD1 (5 bases). CDR3 length: 12 residues. V lost 0 bases and J lost 11, with 10 bases in between. The germline V gene encodes CDR1 SGDLS and CDR2 YYNGEE. CDR3 DNA: TGTGCCAGCAGCGTAGGTTTGCAGGGGCAGTATTTT. It specifies CASSVGLQGQYF.

This clone appeared a single time. J is TRBJ1-2 and V is TRBV5-1; D is possibly TRBD1 (5 bases). CDR3 length: 13 amino acids. Germline CDR1 SGHRS, CDR2 YFSETQ. Trimming cost V 2 bases and J 7 bases, with 12 bases left between them. The CDR3 loop reads CASSFGGDFGYTF. The CDR3 DNA reads TGCGCCAGCAGCTTTGGAGGGGACTTTGGCTACACCTTC.

This chain links TRBV21-1 with TRBJ2-7; the table's D call of TRBD1 was not tested on the DNA. TRBV21-1 is a listed pseudogene. This CDR3 has 15 residues. Here the CDR3 DNA reads TGTGCCAGCCTGGCCGACCGGACAGGCCGTTACGAGCAGTACTTC. Translation gives CASLADRTGRYEQYF.

Here the CDR3 DNA reads TGTGCCAGCAGCTCGGACAGGGGGCTTGGCGAGCAGTACTTC. Amino acid sequence: CASSSDRGLGEQYF. The rearrangement links TRBV7-2 to TRBJ2-7; 11 nucleotides match TRBD1. V gave up 4 bases and J gave up 6 bases; unmatched junction bases: 5. CDR3 size: 14 residues. Germline V gives CDR1 SGHTA, CDR2 FQGNSA.

The chain recombines TRBV21-1 with TRBJ2-3; the D call TRBD1 from the table was never checked on the DNA. TRBV21-1 is a listed pseudogene. CDR3 size: 17 residues. For the CDR3, the DNA is TGTGCCAGCAGCACACCAACCGGGACAGGGATAACAGATACGCAGTATTTT. Encoded protein: CASSTPTGTGITDTQYF.

The CDR3 loop reads CASSLGDSNEKLFF. The CDR3 DNA reads as TGTGCCAGCAGCTTAGGGGATTCTAATGAAAAACTGTTTTTT. J is TRBJ1-4 and V is TRBV7-9; D remains unclear. V was shortened by 1 base and J by 3 bases, with 6 bases between the two germline ends. The CDR3 contains 14 residues. Germline CDR1 reads SEHNR; CDR2 reads FQNEAQ (reference sequence).

The chain employs TRBV10-3 and TRBJ2-3; D possibly corresponds to TRBD2 (5 bases). Trimming removed 4 bases at V and 6 bases at J, with 14 bases between. The CDR3 is 14 amino acids. Germline V lookup: CDR1 ENHRY, CDR2 SYGVKD. The CDR3 DNA reads TGTGCCATCAGTGTATCGCGGAGGAATGATACGCAGTATTTT. Protein sequence: CAISVSRRNDTQYF.

The chain links TRBV21-1 to TRBJ2-5; the table's TRBD1 call for D was not verified on the DNA. TRBV21-1 is given as a pseudogene. This CDR3 region has 15 residues. In DNA form, the CDR3 reads TGTGCCAGCAGCAAATTGGAGGGGGCACAAGAGACCCAGTACTTC. Translation gives CASSKLEGAQETQYF.

The chain has TRBV23-1 and TRBJ1-5, with 9 nucleotides matching TRBD1. TRBV23-1 is known as an ORF, though its function is uncertain. This CDR3 has 15 amino acids. V was clipped by 5 bases and J by 5 bases; unmatched bases: 7. The chain's CDR3 is CASSKTGGADQPQHF. CDR3 in DNA: TGCGCCAGCAGTAAGACAGGGGGTGCGGATCAGCCCCAGCATTTT.

The V and J genes are TRBV19 and TRBJ2-5; tentatively, D is TRBD2 (5 bases). Trimming pared 4 bases from V and 4 bases from J, leaving 13 bases between. The CDR3 sequence is 14 residues long. From germline, CDR1 is LNHDA and CDR2 SQIVND (reference sequence). CDR3 residues: CASSNGDRRETQYF. In DNA form, the CDR3 reads TGTGCCAGTAGTAACGGGGATAGGCGAGAGACCCAGTACTTC.